Presented here are 18 T cell receptor beta chains from one specimen sequenced in a study of monozygotic twins with inflammatory bowel disease (dated by TCRdb to the late 2010s). Library method: 5' RACE. The sample was run on an Illumina HiSeq 2500. TCRdb reprocessed the reads into one record per CDR3 protein sequence, lacking DNA. Per the sample table, the count is around 140,000 distinct CDR3 sequences. 2% to 3% of the sample lies in the top ten. Sequenced: blood. The receptors shown here come from a human donor with ulcerative colitis or Crohn's disease, or a healthy co-twin of an affected twin (not recorded which).

The CDR3 is CSVRTPRSLAQYF. The chain joins TRBV20-1 to TRBJ2-5; checking the TCRdb D call of TRBD2 is not possible without DNA. The length of the CDR3 is 13 residues. The germline V gene has CDR1 DFQATT and CDR2 SNEGSKA (reference sequence).

This sequence joins TRBV29-1 and TRBJ2-7; TCRdb indicates TRBD2, and absent DNA this call remains unverified. Germline V gene sequence: CDR1 SQVTM, CDR2 ANQGSEA. The CDR3 is 12 amino acids. Here the CDR3 reads CSARGMEYEQYF.

V and J are TRBV20-1 and TRBJ1-5; TCRdb selects TRBD1, and the lack of DNA leaves this call unchecked. Germline V gives CDR1 DFQATT, CDR2 SNEGSKA (reference sequence). CDR3 size: 15 residues. This CDR3 reads CSASSTGGGNQPQHF.

The chain has TRBV7-3 and TRBJ2-1; TCRdb lists TRBD1, though no DNA is available to test this call. Germline CDR1 and CDR2: SGHTA and FQGTGA. The CDR3 runs to 15 residues. The CDR3 reads CASSLMVGIGNEQFF.

The genes are TRBV12-3 or TRBV12-4 and TRBJ1-2; TCRdb lists TRBD1, though no DNA is available to test this call. The CDR3 runs 20 residues. This CDR3 is CASRKVYVVESEQGFYGYTF.

The rearrangement links TRBV24-1 to TRBJ2-1; TCRdb's D call of TRBD1 is untestable without DNA. Germline lookup yields CDR1 KGHDR and CDR2 SFDVKD. This CDR3 is 12 amino acids long. The CDR3 sequence is CATAREINEQFF.

The gene calls are TRBV24-1 and TRBJ2-1; TCRdb reports TRBD2, a call that lacks DNA to check it against. Germline V gene sequence: CDR1 KGHDR, CDR2 SFDVKD. The CDR3 spans 16 residues. The CDR3 region is CATSDRPQGGYNEQFF.

The rearrangement uses TRBV7-2 and TRBJ2-1; absent DNA, TCRdb's TRBD2 call cannot be checked. From germline, CDR1 is SGHTA and CDR2 FQGNSA. The CDR3 is 14 amino acids. CDR3 sequence: CASSFSPSNNEQFF.

The chain uses TRBV7-8 and TRBJ2-7; TCRdb lists TRBD2, though no DNA is available to test this call. The CDR3 extends over 16 amino acids. Per the germline V gene, CDR1 is SGHVS and CDR2 is FQNEAQ. The chain's CDR3 is CASSLVSGGLLDEQYF. Filled out from reference TRBV7-8 and TRBJ2-7, the complete variable domain reads GAGVSQSPRYKVAKRGQDVALRCDPISGHVSLFWYQQALGQGPEFLTYFQNEAQLDKSGLPSDRFFAERPEGSVSTLKIQRTQQEDSAVYLCASSLVSGGLLDEQYFGPGTRLTVT.

The chain employs TRBV7-2 and TRBJ2-1; as DNA is missing, the TRBD1 call by TCRdb cannot be tested. The CDR3 length is 15 residues. Germline V lookup: CDR1 SGHTA, CDR2 FQGNSA. CDR3: CASSLGRGSFGEQFF.

V and J are TRBV5-1 and TRBJ2-2; TCRdb designates TRBD2, a call that cannot be tested without DNA. This CDR3 has 15 amino acids. Germline loops: CDR1 SGHRS, CDR2 YFSETQ. CDR3: CASTPTAGSTGELFF.

This sequence joins TRBV5-1 and TRBJ1-6. Germline lookup yields CDR1 SGHRS and CDR2 YFSETQ. The CDR3 sequence is 13 residues long. The CDR3 here is CASSLDRPEPLHF.

This chain links TRBV4-3 with TRBJ2-5; TCRdb's D gene call, TRBD2, goes unchecked for lack of DNA. The CDR3 runs to 15 residues. The germline CDR1 and CDR2 sequences are LGHNA and YSLEER. The chain's CDR3 is CASSHSTSGQETQYF.

This chain joins TRBV30 and TRBJ2-2; TCRdb gives TRBD1 as the D gene, but with no DNA this cannot be confirmed. The CDR3 contains 16 residues. CDR1 is GTSNPN and CDR2 is SVGIG in the germline V gene (reference sequence). The CDR3 loop is CAWSLLGQGGTGELFF.

This chain joins TRBV7-2 and TRBJ2-5. This CDR3 has 13 residues. Germline V lookup: CDR1 SGHTA, CDR2 FQGNSA. The CDR3 region is CASSWGQRETQYF.

The rearrangement joins TRBV20-1 to TRBJ2-3. The CDR3 has 14 amino acids. Germline CDR1 DFQATT, CDR2 SNEGSKA (reference sequence). The CDR3 here is CSARTTSRSKTQYF.

The chain combines TRBV5-1 with TRBJ2-1; the D call of TRBD1 rests on TCRdb alone, since no DNA is present to check it. The CDR3 has 14 residues. CDR1 is SGHRS, CDR2 YFSETQ, per germline. This CDR3 reads CASSFNQGGDEQFF.

The V call is TRBV5-1, the J call TRBJ2-7. The CDR3 is made up of 11 amino acids. Germline V gene sequence: CDR1 SGHRS, CDR2 YFSETQ. CDR3 region: CASIGAVSNSF.